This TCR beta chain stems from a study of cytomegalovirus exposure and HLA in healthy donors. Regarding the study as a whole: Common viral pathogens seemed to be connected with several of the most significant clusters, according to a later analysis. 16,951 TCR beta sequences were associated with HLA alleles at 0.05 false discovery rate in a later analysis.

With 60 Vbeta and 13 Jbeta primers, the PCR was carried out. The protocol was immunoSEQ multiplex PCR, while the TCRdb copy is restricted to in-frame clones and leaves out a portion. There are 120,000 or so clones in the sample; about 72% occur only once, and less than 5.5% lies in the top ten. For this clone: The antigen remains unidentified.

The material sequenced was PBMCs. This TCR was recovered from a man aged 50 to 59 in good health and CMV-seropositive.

The CDR3: CASSFNRGGTEAFF. CDR3 bases: TGTGCCAGCAGCTTTAACAGGGGCGGGACTGAAGCTTTCTTT. The chain uses TRBV7-9 and TRBJ1-1, with 7 bases that match TRBD1. Germline V CDR1 and CDR2: SEHNR, FQNEAQ (reference sequence). The CDR3 length is 14 residues. After removal of 3 bases from V and 5 bases from J, the junction contained 6 bases not matched to a gene.